This is a list of T cell receptor beta chains from one sample in a study of shared clonotypes between healthy human individuals. Assay used: immunoSEQ multiplex PCR; TCRdb lists only in-frame clones, some missing. The data hold hundreds of thousands of clones, with approximately 71% observed a single time. Sequences were obtained from PBMCs. The receptors were sampled from a woman aged 40 to 50 in good health. Some clones in this sample may be carry-over from other donors' samples. Each CDR3 is given with its conserved first and last residue. A D gene is named only where the DNA matches it firmly. The size entry is marked missing in some rows and otherwise reads once, few, many or a size class.

j_gene,abundance,d_gene,v_gene,CDR3aa,CDR3nt
TRBJ2-2,once,NA,TRBV7-3,CASSSQSGELFF,TGTGCCAGCAGCTCCCAATCCGGGGAGCTGTTTTTT
TRBJ2-7,NA,NA,TRBV27,CASSLSAYYEQYF,TGTGCCAGCAGTTTATCGGCCTACTACGAGCAGTACTTC
TRBJ1-3,NA,NA,TRBV28,CASSPSRISGNTIYF,TGTGCCAGCAGTCCAAGTCGGATCTCTGGAAACACCATATATTTT
TRBJ2-5,NA,TRBD2,TRBV28,CASSPSGIETQYF,TGTGCCAGCAGCCCTAGCGGGATTGAGACCCAGTACTTC
TRBJ2-7,NA,TRBD1,TRBV28,CASSPRGTGGYEQYF,TGTGCCAGCAGCCCCAGGGGGACAGGGGGCTACGAGCAGTACTTC
TRBJ1-5,many,NA,TRBV27,CASSFGHTNQPQHF,TGTGCCAGCAGTTTCGGTCATACCAATCAGCCCCAGCATTTT
TRBJ2-7,NA,TRBD2,TRBV29-1,CSVGASGGSYEQYF,TGCAGCGTTGGGGCTAGCGGGGGATCCTACGAGCAGTACTTC
TRBJ2-3,NA,NA,TRBV10-3,CAISEALLIASGKDTQYF,TGTGCCATCAGCGAGGCCCTTCTTATTGCGTCGGGAAAAGATACGCAGTATTTT
TRBJ2-2,NA,NA,TRBV11-1,CASSLRQVNTGELFF,TGTGCCAGCAGCTTACGACAGGTTAACACCGGGGAGCTGTTTTTT
TRBJ1-5,NA,NA,TRBV2,CASSEWGGSNQPQHF,TGTGCCAGCAGTGAATGGGGCGGAAGCAATCAGCCCCAGCATTTT
TRBJ1-5,NA,TRBD1,TRBV7-9,CASSLAGGGQPQHF,TGTGCCAGCAGCTTAGCAGGGGGCGGTCAGCCCCAGCATTTT
TRBJ2-5,NA,NA,TRBV7-2,CASSRQAETQYF,TGTGCCAGCAGCCGTCAGGCGGAGACCCAGTACTTC
TRBJ2-7,NA,NA,TRBV4-1,CASSRTDTPYYEQYF,TGCGCCAGCAGCCGAACAGACACCCCCTACTACGAGCAGTACTTC
TRBJ1-1,NA,NA,TRBV4-3,CASSQRTGFGTEAFF,TGCGCCAGCAGCCAACGCACAGGGTTCGGCACTGAAGCTTTCTTT
TRBJ2-7,NA,NA,TRBV5-1,CASSQIKGEAYEQYF,TGCGCCAGTAGCCAAATAAAGGGGGAGGCCTACGAGCAGTACTTC
TRBJ2-4,few,TRBD1,TRBV2,CASSMTGVRKNIQYF,TGTGCCAGCAGCATGACAGGGGTTAGAAAAAACATTCAGTACTTC
TRBJ2-7,NA,TRBD1,TRBV28,CASSFFGQGTYEQYF,TGTGCCAGCAGTTTTTTCGGACAGGGAACTTACGAGCAGTACTTC
TRBJ1-2,NA,NA,TRBV11-1,CASSLDSANYGYTF,TGTGCCAGCAGCCTCGACAGCGCTAACTATGGCTACACCTTC
TRBJ1-2,NA,NA,TRBV15,CATSREARYYGYTF,TGTGCCACCAGCAGAGAGGCCAGATACTATGGCTACACCTTC
TRBJ2-5,NA,TRBD2,TRBV2,CASRAGGQETQYF,TGTGCCAGCCGAGCGGGAGGGCAAGAGACCCAGTACTTC
TRBJ2-3,NA,TRBD2,TRBV2,CASSGRGRARTDTQYF,TGTGCCAGCAGTGGCCGCGGGAGGGCCCGCACAGATACGCAGTATTTT
TRBJ2-3,NA,NA,TRBV20-1,CSAKGSDTQYF,TGCAGTGCCAAGGGGTCCGATACGCAGTATTTT
TRBJ2-1,NA,NA,TRBV7-3,CASSPFVEGTGEQFF,TGTGCCAGCAGCCCCTTCGTGGAAGGGACGGGTGAGCAGTTCTTC
TRBJ1-5,NA,NA,TRBV27,CASSFRDSNQPQHF,TGTGCCAGCAGTTTCCGGGACAGCAATCAGCCCCAGCATTTT
TRBJ2-2,NA,NA,TRBV10-3,CATESGTTNTGELFF,TGTGCCACGGAGTCCGGGACAACGAACACCGGGGAGCTGTTTTTT
TRBJ2-1,NA,TRBD2,TRBV2,CAILAGGPSYNEQFF,TGTGCCATCCTAGCGGGAGGGCCCTCCTACAATGAGCAGTTCTTC
TRBJ2-7,NA,TRBD1,TRBV10-2,CASSQLTGRYEQYF,TGCGCCAGCAGTCAGCTGACAGGGCGATACGAGCAGTACTTC
TRBJ2-5,NA,TRBD2,TRBV5-1,CASSLDAGGSGETQYF,TGCGCCAGCAGCTTGGATGCGGGAGGCTCGGGGGAGACCCAGTACTTC
TRBJ2-1,few,TRBD2,TRBV28,CASSWTSGNHNEQFF,TGTGCCAGCAGTTGGACTAGCGGGAACCACAATGAGCAGTTCTTC
TRBJ1-2,NA,TRBD1,TRBV28,CASRPTGDNYGYTF,TGTGCCAGCAGACCGACAGGGGATAACTATGGCTACACCTTC
TRBJ2-3,NA,TRBD1,TRBV5-1,CASSPGQGTDTQYF,TGCGCCAGCAGCCCCGGACAGGGAACAGATACGCAGTATTTT
TRBJ2-1,NA,NA,TRBV18,CASSLFAGASFDEQFF,TGTGCCAGCTCACTCTTTGCGGGGGCGTCGTTCGATGAGCAGTTCTTC
TRBJ2-1,once,TRBD2,TRBV7-2,CASSLEGTSGRAAFF,TGTGCCAGCAGCTTAGAGGGGACTAGCGGGAGGGCCGCGTTCTTC
TRBJ1-1,NA,NA,TRBV5-1,CASSLAGETEAFF,TGCGCCAGCAGCTTGGCCGGGGAAACTGAAGCTTTCTTT
TRBJ2-1,NA,TRBD2,TRBV27,CASSFRPLPGLAGYNEQFF,TGTGCCAGCAGTTTCCGACCTTTGCCGGGACTAGCGGGGTACAATGAGCAGTTCTTC
TRBJ2-1,NA,NA,TRBV5-1,CASSSDTAGFSYNEQFF,TGCGCCAGCAGCTCTGATACCGCGGGATTCTCGTACAATGAGCAGTTCTTC
TRBJ2-7,NA,NA,TRBV5-4,CASSAAPAYEQYF,TGTGCCAGCAGCGCGGCACCCGCCTACGAGCAGTACTTC
TRBJ2-7,few,TRBD1,TRBV5-4,CASSLAGTGGYEQYF,TGTGCCAGCAGCCTAGCGGGGACAGGGGGCTACGAGCAGTACTTC
TRBJ1-2,NA,TRBD1,TRBV7-2,CASSIGQGSGYGYTF,TGTGCCAGCAGCATCGGACAGGGAAGTGGCTATGGCTACACCTTC
TRBJ2-7,NA,TRBD2,TRBV7-2,CASSFRAGGPGEQYF,TGTGCCAGCAGCTTCAGAGCGGGAGGGCCGGGTGAGCAGTACTTC